The entry below describes one T cell receptor beta chain. Its antigen target is currently unknown. Base qualities are not at hand, and no much larger clone is one base apart. This entry comes from a study of blood T cell repertoires in COVID-19 (dated by TCRdb to 2018 to 2021). About the full investigation: The collaborator samples originated in the United States, Italy and Spain and spanned the acute and convalescent phases of COVID-19. The prospective study material was composed of cDNA or gDNA derived from T cells, B-cell-depleted T cells, or PBMCs. The dataset comprised deeply sampled blood TCRbeta repertoires from subjects exposed to, actively infected with, or recovered from COVID-19. The repertoires were released in a freely available public database intended as a resource for research on the immune response to SARS-CoV-2. Samples came from the ongoing ImmuneRACE study (first 160 participants) plus 1,254 subjects from 6 global collaborators. Sample metadata almost always included a de-identified subject ID, COVID-19 status, age in years and sex. Where available, HLA class I and class II types were taken from metadata supplied by the sample provider and were not determined by assay-based typing. Study-level results and caveats: Clinical and demographic metadata were provided uncurated, with the amount varying by source and participant.

Counted from cysteine to phenylalanine, this CDR3 has 18 amino acids. The DNA shown is the 54-base CDR3, in frame from base 1. CDR1 and CDR2 are read off the germline V gene (reference sequence) as SGHKS and YYEKEE. The V end loses 1 base and the J end loses 3 bases, and a stretch of 23 bases separates them. The immunoSEQ Assay, a bias-controlled multiplex PCR, was used to amplify TCRbeta CDR3 regions from genomic DNA. Regarding the original processing steps: Nucleated cell counts per sample were estimated from amplification of reference gene primers within the assay. Sequence reads were collapsed and filtered to measure the absolute abundance of every unique TCRbeta CDR3 rearrangement. For each sample, productive Simpson clonality was calculated as the square root of Simpson's diversity index over productive rearrangements. TCRdb limited this immuneACCESS table to in-frame rearrangements with V and J called. A share of clones is missing; checked studies link under half to unresolved V genes, and the rest is unexplained. The V and J calls and clone size were taken over from that table, and D and trimming were inferred from the DNA. Across this sample there are about 260,000 clones, with 87% seen only once. The top ten constitute 1.5% of the sample.

Samples from volunteer blood donors who had recovered from COVID-19 were contributed by a second Seattle source. Collaborating institutions collected whole blood in K2EDTA tubes following their own protocols. Collaborator samples were shipped for TCRbeta analysis as frozen whole blood, isolated PBMCs, or DNA extracted from either sample type. Sequencing was done on a sample of peripheral blood. The TCR originated in a woman in her 40s who had recovered from COVID-19. The V gene is TRBV5-5 and the J gene is TRBJ2-7, and the D gene may be TRBD2, 5 bases matching. The bases are TGTGCCAGCAGCTTGTCTTTATTTTCGAGGGTCCCTGACTACGAGCAGTACTTC. This translates into CASSLSLFSRVPDYEQYF.